This T cell receptor beta chain derives from a study of blood T cell repertoires in COVID-19. Background on the study: Samples of COVID-19 (acute and convalescent) were obtained from the United States, Italy and Spain.

Some clones are missing from TCRdb's copy, which holds only in-frame ones; the method was immunoSEQ multiplex PCR. The sample yields roughly 300,000 clones, 85% seen once. Across about 22 US areas, participants ranged in age from roughly 18 to 95 years. Symptom resolution, clearance, or two negative PCRs marked the recovered donors of Cohort 3. With 4 bases removed from V and 5 bases from J, the gap between germline ends came to 10 bases. There are 13 residues in the CDR3. The germline V gene has CDR1 SGHRS and CDR2 YFSETQ. This clonotype was sampled from a woman in her forties or fifties who had recovered from COVID-19. The V and J genes are TRBV5-1 and TRBJ2-1; TRBD1 might be the D (5 bases). Sequenced material: PBMCs or T cells enriched from blood (not recorded which). The DNA for the CDR3 is TGCGCCAGCAGCAAAAGACAGAACAATGAGCAGTTCTTC. Its protein product is CASSKRQNNEQFF.